Sequencing of this T cell receptor (beta chain) was carried out in a study of beta chain features in type 1 diabetes. Study background: Cell yields, gender and age were similar in healthy donors and patients.

The investigators reverse transcribed all of the isolated RNA, so they sequenced expressed TCRB transcripts. An average about 3.8 million reads came from naive, central memory and regulatory T cell samples. Some clones are missing from TCRdb's copy, which holds only in-frame ones; the method was immunoSEQ multiplex PCR. This sample has hundreds of thousands of clones, with around 15% found just once. Findings and limits, study-wide: Significant though moderate, a shortening of TCRB CDR3s appeared in all four CD4+ subsets of Type 1 diabetes patients. Within the patient group, naive, central memory and Treg TCRB repertoires appeared more similar to each other than within healthy donors.

In this sample, this clone turned up a few times. Its target is unknown. Trimming pared 10 bases from V and 4 bases from J, leaving 16 bases between. The CDR3 runs 13 residues. Per germline, CDR1 MNHEY and CDR2 SVGAGI. Sequences were obtained from naive CD4+ T cells from blood. V gene TRBV6-5 combines with J gene TRBJ1-1; unclear D gene. The TCR originated in a man between 18 and 35 years old with type 1 diabetes. As DNA, the CDR3 is TGTGCCACTTGGAGCAGGCGAAGCACTGAAGCTTTCTTT. Protein sequence: CATWSRRSTEAFF.